This T cell receptor beta chain was sequenced for a study of blood T cell repertoires in COVID-19. On the study more broadly: The origin of the acute and convalescent COVID-19 samples was the United States, Italy and Spain. T cells, B-cell-depleted T cells, or PBMCs supplied cDNA or gDNA.

Authors' methods: Reference gene primers were amplified, and this amplification served to estimate nucleated cell counts. Libraries were prepared by immunoSEQ multiplex PCR; TCRdb keeps only in-frame clonotypes and omits some of them. V and J calls and clone size are as listed in that table; D and trimming were resolved from the DNA. The table lists around 210,000 clones, roughly 88% of them singletons. The germline V gene has CDR1 SGHRS and CDR2 YFSETQ. The ends were cut back, 2 bases at V and 3 bases at J, with 8 bases in the middle. The length of the CDR3 is 14 residues. The rearrangement joins TRBV5-1 to TRBJ1-4; maybe TRBD1 (6 bases). Sequencing used peripheral blood. The source of this sequence is a young man with active or convalescent COVID-19. The CDR3 DNA is TGCGCCAGCAGCTTCCGACAGGCTAATGAAAAACTGTTTTTT. Protein sequence: CASSFRQANEKLFF. Looking up the rest from reference TRBV5-1 and TRBJ1-4 gives the full variable domain: KAGVTQTPRYLIKTRGQQVTLSCSPISGHRSVSWYQQTPGQGLQFLFEYFSETQRNKGNFPGRFSGRQFSNSRSEMNVSTLELGDSALYLCASSFRQANEKLFFGSGTQLSVL.